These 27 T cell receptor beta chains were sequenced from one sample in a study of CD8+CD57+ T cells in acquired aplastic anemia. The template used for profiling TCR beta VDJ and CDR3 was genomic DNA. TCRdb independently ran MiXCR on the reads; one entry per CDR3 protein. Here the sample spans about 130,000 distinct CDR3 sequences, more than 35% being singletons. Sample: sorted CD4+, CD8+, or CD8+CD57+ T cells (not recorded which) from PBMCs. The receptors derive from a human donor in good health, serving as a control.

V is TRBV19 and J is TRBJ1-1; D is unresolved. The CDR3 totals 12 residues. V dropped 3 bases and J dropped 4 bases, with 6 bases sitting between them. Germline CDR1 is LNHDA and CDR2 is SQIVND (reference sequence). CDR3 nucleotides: TGTGCCAGTAGTATGTACGGCACTGAAGCTTTCTTT. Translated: CASSMYGTEAFF.

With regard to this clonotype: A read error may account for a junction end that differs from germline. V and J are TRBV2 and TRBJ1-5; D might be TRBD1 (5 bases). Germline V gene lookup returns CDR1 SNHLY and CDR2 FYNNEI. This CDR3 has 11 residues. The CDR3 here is CACRVTQPQHF. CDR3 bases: TGTGCCTGCAGGGTCACTCAGCCCCAGCATTTT. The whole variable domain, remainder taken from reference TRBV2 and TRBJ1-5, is EPEVTQTPSHQVTQMGQEVILRCVPISNHLYFYWYRQILGQKVEFLVSFYNNEISEKSEIFDDQFSVERPDGSNFTLKIRSTKLEDSAMYFCACRVTQPQHFGDGTRLSIL.

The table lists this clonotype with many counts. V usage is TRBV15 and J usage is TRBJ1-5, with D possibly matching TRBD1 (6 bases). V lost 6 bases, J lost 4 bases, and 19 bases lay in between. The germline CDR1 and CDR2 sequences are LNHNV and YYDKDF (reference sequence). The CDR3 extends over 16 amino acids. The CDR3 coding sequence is TGTGCCACCAGACAGAGAGGGGGAGTTTGGAATCAGCCCCAGCATTTT. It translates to CATRQRGGVWNQPQHF.

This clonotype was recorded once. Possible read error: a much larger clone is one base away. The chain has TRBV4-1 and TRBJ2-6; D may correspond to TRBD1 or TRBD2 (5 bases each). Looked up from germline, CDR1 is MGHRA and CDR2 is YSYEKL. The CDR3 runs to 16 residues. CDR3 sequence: CASSQDRGAGANALTF. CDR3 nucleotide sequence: TGCGCCAGCAGCCAAGATAGGGGAGCCGGGGCCAACGCCCTGACTTTC.

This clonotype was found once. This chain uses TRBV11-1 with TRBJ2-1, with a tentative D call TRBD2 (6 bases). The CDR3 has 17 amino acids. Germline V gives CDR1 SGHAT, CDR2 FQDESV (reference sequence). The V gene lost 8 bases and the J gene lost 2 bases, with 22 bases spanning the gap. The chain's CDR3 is CASQGIVEGVTYNEQFF. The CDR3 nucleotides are TGTGCCAGCCAAGGGATCGTGGAGGGAGTTACCTACAATGAGCAGTTCTTC.

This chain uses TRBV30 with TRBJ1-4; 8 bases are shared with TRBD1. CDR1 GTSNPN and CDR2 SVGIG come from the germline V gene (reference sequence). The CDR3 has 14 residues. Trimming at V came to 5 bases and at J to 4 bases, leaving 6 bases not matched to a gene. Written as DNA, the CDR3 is TGTGCCTGGCAACAGGGGGGGGGTAATGAAAAACTGTTTTTT. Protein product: CAWQQGGGNEKLFF.

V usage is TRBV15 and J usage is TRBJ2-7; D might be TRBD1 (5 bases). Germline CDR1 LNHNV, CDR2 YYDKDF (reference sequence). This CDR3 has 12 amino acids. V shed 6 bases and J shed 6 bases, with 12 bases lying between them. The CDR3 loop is CATSQGRVEQYF. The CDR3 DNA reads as TGTGCCACCAGTCAGGGTCGAGTCGAGCAGTACTTC.

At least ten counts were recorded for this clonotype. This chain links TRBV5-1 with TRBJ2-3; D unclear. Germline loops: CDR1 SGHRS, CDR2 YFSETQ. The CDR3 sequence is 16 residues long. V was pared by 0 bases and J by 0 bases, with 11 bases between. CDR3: CASSLGVVLSTDTQYF. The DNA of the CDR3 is TGCGCCAGCAGCTTGGGAGTGGTTTTGAGCACAGATACGCAGTATTTT.

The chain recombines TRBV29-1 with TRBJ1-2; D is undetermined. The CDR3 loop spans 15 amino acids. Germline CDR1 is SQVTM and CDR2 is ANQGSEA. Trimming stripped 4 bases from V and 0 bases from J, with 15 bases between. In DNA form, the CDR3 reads TGCAGCGTTGTAGATGCCAGACAAGCTAACTATGGCTACACCTTC. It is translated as CSVVDARQANYGYTF.

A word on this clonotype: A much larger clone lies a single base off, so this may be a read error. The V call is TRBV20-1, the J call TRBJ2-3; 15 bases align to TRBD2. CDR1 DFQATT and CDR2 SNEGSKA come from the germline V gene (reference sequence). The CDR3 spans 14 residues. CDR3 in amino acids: CSAGTSGRLDTRYF. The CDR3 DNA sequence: TGCAGTGCTGGGACTAGCGGGAGGTTAGATACGCGGTATTTT.

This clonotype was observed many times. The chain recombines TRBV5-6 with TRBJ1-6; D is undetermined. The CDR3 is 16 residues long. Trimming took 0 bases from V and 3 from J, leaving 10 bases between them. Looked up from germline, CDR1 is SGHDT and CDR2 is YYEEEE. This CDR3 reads CASSLGEGGYNSPLHF. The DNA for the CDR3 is TGTGCCAGCAGCTTGGGGGAGGGCGGCTATAATTCACCCCTCCACTTT.

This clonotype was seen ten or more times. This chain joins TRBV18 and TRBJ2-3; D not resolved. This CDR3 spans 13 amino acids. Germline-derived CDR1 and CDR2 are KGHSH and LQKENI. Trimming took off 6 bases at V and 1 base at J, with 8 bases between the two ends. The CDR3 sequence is CASSRLRTDTQYF. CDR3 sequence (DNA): TGTGCCAGCTCGCGACTTCGCACAGATACGCAGTATTTT.

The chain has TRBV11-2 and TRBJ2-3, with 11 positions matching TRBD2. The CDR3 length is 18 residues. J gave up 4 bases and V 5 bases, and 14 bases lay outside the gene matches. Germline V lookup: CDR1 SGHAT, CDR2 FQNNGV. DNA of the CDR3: TGTGCCAGCAGCAAATCCACCTTAGCGGGGGGGCCGCCAGATACGCAGTATTTT. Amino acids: CASSKSTLAGGPPDTQYF.

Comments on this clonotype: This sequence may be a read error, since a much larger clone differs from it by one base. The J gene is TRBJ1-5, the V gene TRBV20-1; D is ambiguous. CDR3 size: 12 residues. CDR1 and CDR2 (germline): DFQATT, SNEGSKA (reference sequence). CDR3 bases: TGCGGTGCTAGTAGGTGGGGTCAGCCCCAGCATTTT. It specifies CGASRWGQPQHF.

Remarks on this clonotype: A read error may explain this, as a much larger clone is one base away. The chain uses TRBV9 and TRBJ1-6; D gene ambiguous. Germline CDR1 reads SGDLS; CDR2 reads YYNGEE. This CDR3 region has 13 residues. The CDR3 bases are TGTGTCAGCAGCCCCCGCGCAGGTTCACCCCTCCACTTT. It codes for CVSSPRAGSPLHF. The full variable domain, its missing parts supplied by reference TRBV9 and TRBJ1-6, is DSGVTQTPKHLITATGQRVTLRCSPRSGDLSVYWYQQSLDQGLQFLIQYYNGEERAKGNILERFSAQQFPDLHSELNLSSLELGDSALYFCVSSPRAGSPLHFGNGTRLTVT.

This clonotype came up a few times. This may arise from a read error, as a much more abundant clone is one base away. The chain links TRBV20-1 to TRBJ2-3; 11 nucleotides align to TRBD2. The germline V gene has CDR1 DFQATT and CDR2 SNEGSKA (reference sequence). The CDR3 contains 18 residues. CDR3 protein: CSARDGTSGGLSTGTQYF. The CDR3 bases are TGCAGTGCTAGAGATGGAACTAGCGGGGGCCTGAGCACAGGTACGCAGTATTTT.

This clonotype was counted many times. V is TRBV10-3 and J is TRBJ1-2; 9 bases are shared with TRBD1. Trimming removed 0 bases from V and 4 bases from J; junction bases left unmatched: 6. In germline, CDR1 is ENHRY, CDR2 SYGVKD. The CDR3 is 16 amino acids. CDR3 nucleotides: TGTGCCATCAGTGAGTCGAAAAAACAGGGGGCCTATGGCTACACCTTC. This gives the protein CAISESKKQGAYGYTF.

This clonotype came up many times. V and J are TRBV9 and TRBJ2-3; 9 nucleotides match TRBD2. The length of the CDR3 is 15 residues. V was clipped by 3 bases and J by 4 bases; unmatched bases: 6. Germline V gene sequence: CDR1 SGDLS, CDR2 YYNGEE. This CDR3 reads CASSGLASGADTQYF. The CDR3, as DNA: TGTGCCAGCAGCGGGCTTGCTAGCGGGGCAGATACGCAGTATTTT.

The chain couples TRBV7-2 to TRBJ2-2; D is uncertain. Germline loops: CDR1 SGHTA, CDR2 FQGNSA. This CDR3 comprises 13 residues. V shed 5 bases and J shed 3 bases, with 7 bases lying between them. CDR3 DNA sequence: TGTGCCAGCAGCCGGCCGGACACCGGGGAGCTGTTTTTT. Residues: CASSRPDTGELFF.

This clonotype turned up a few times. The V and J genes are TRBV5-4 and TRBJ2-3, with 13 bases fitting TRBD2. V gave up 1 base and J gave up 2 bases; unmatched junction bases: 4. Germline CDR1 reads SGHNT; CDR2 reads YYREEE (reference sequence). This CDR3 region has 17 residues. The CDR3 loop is CASSLSLAGGHTDTQYF. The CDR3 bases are TGTGCCAGCAGCTTGTCACTAGCGGGGGGGCACACAGATACGCAGTATTTT.

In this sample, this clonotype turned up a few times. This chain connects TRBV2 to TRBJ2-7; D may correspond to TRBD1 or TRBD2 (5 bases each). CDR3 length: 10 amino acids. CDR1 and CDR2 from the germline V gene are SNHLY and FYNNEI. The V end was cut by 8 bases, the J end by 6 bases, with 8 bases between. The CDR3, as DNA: TGTGCCAGCCGGGGCCTCGAGCAGTACTTC. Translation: CASRGLEQYF. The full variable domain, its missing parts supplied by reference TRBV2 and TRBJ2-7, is EPEVTQTPSHQVTQMGQEVILRCVPISNHLYFYWYRQILGQKVEFLVSFYNNEISEKSEIFDDQFSVERPDGSNFTLKIRSTKLEDSAMYFCASRGLEQYFGPGTRLTVT.

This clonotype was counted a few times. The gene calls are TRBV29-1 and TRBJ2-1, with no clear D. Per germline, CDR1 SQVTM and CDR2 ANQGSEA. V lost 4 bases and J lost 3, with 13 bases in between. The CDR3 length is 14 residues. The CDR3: CSVALGRDYNEQFF. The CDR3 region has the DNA TGCAGCGTTGCTCTCGGGCGCGACTACAATGAGCAGTTCTTC.

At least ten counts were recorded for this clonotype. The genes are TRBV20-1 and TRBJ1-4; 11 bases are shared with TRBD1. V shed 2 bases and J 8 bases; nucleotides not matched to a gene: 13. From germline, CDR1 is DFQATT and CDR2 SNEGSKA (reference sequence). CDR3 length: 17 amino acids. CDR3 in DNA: TGCAGTGCTAGACCCCCCCCGGGACAGGGGGTAGGGGAAAAACTGTTTTTT. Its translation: CSARPPPGQGVGEKLFF.

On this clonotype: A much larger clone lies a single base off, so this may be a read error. The CDR3 protein is CTSSRGQTLTGELFF. Here the CDR3 DNA reads TGTACCAGCAGCCGGGGACAGACTCTGACCGGGGAGCTGTTTTTT. The chain combines TRBV12-3 or TRBV12-4 with TRBJ2-2, with TRBD1 identical over 7 bases. This CDR3 is built from 15 residues.

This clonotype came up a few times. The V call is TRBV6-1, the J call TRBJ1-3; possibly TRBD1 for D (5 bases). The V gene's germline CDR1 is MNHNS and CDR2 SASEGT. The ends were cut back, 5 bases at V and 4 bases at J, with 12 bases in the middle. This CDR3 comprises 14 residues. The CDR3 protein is CASSFGGEGNTIYF. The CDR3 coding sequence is TGTGCCAGCAGTTTTGGGGGGGAAGGAAACACCATATATTTT.

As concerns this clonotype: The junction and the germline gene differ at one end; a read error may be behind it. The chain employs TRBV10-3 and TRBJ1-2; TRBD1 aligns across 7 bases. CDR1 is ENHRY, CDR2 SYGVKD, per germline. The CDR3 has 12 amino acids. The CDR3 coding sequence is TGTGCCACCAGTCTCTCAGGGGGAGGCTACACCTTC. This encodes CATSLSGGGYTF.

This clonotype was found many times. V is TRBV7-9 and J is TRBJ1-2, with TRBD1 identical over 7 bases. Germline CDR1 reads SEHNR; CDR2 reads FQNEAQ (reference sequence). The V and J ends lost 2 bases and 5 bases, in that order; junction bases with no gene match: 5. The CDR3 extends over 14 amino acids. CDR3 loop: CASSLPGGLYGYTF. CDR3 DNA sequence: TGTGCCAGCAGCTTACCAGGGGGGTTGTATGGCTACACCTTC.